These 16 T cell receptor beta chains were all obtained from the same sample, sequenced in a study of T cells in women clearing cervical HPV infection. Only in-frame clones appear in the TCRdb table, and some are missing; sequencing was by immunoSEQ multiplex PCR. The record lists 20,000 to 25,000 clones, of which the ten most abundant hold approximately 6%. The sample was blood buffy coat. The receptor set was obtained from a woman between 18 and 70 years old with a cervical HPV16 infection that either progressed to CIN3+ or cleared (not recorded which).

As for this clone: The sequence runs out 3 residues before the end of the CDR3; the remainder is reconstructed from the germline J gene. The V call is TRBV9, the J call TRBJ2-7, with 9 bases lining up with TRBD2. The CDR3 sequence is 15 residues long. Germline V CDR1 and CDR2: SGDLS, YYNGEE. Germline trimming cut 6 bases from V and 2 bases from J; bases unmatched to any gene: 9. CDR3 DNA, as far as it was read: TGTGCCAGCAACGGAGGGGGGACTAGCCCCTACGAG. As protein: CASNGGGTSPYE. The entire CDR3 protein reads CASNGGGTSPYEQYF.

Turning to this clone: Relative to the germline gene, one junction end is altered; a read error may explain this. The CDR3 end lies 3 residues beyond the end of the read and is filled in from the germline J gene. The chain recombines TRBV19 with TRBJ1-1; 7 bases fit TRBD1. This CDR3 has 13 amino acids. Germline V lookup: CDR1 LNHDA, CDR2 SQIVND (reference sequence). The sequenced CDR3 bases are TGTGACAGTAGGCCGGGACAGAAAACTGAA. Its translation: CDSRPGQKTE. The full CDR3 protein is CDSRPGQKTEAFF.

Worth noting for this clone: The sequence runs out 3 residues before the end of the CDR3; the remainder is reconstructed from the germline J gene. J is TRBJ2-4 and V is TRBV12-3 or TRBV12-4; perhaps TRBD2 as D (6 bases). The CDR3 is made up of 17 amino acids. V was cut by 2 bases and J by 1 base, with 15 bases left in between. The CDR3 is CASSLTGGVSAKNIQYF. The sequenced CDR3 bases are TGTGCCAGCAGTTTAACGGGCGGGGTCTCGGCCAAAAACATT.

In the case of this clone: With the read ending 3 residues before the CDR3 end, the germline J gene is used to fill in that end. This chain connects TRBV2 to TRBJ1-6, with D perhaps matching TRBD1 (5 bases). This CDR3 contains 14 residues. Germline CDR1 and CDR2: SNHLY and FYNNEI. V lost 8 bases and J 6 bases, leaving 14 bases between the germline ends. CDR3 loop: CASGGVAGNSPLHF. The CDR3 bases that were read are TGTGCCAGCGGGGGGGTTGCGGGTAATTCACCC.

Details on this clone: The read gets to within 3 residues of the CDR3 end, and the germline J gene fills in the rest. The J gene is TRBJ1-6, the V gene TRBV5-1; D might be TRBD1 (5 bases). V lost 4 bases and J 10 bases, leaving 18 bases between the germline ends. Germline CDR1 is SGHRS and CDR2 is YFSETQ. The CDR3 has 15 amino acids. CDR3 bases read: TGCGCCAGCAGCCCCCGAACAGGATTAGGATCACCC. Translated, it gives CASSPRTGLGSP. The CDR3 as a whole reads CASSPRTGLGSPLHF.

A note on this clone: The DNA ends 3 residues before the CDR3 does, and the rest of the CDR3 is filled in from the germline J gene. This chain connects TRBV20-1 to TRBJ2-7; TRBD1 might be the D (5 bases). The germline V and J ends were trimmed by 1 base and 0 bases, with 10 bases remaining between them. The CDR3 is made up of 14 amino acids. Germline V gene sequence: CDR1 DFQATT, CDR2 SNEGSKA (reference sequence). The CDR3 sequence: CSARGGGNSYEQYF. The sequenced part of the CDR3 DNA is TGCAGTGCTAGAGGGGGCGGAAACTCCTACGAG.

Incomplete CDR3 DNA: TGCGCCAGCAGCCAAACGGGACAGGGGGGCTCAGCTAACTATGGC. It codes for CASSQTGQGGSANYG. The whole CDR3 sequence is CASSQTGQGGSANYGYTF. This chain connects TRBV4-1 to TRBJ1-2, with 11 nucleotides matching TRBD1. The sequenced fragment ends 3 residues before the CDR3 boundary, so the rest is inferred from the germline J gene. The germline V gene encodes CDR1 MGHRA and CDR2 YSYEKL. This CDR3 spans 18 amino acids. The junction had 8 bases not matched to a gene; V was cut back by 2 bases and J by 0 bases.

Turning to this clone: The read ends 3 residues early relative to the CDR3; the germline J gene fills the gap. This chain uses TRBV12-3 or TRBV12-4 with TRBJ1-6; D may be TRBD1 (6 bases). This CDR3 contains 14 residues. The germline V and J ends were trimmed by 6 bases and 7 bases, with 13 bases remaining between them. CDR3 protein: CASSQGIGNSPLHF. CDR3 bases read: TGTGCCAGCAGCCAGGGGATTGGGAATTCACCC.

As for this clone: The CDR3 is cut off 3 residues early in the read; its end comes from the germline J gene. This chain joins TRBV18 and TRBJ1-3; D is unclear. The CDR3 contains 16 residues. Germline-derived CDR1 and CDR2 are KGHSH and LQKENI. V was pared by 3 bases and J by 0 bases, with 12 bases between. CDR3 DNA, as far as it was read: TGTGCCAGCTCACCGTCGGCTAGAGACTCTGGAAACACC. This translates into CASSPSARDSGNT. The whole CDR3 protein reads CASSPSARDSGNTIYF. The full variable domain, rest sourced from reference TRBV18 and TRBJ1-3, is NAGVMQNPRHLVRRRGQEARLRCSPMKGHSHVYWYRQLPEEGLKFMVYLQKENIIDESGMPKERFSAEFPKEGPSILRIQQVVRGDSAAYFCASSPSARDSGNTIYFGEGSWLTVV.

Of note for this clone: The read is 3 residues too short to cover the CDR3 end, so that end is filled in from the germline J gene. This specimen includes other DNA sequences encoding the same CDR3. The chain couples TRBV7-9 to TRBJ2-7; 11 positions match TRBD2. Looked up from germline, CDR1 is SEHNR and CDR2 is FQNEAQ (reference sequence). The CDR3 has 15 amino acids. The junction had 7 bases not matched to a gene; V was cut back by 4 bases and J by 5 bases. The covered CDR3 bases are TGTGCCAGCAGCTCACTAGCGGGAGATGACCACGAG. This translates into CASSSLAGDDHE. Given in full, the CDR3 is CASSSLAGDDHEQYF.

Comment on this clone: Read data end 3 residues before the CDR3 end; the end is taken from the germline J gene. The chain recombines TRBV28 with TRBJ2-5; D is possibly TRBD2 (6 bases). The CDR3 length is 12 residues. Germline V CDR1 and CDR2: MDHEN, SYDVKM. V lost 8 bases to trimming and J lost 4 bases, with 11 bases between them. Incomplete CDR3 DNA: TGTGCCAGCGGAGGGCCCCTAGAGACC. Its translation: CASGGPLET. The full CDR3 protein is CASGGPLETQYF.

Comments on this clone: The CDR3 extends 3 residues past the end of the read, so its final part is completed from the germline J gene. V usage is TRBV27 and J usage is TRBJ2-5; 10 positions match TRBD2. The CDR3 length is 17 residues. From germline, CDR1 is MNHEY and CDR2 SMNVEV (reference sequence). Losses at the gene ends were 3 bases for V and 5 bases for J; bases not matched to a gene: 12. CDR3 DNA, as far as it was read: TGTGCCAGCAGTTTCAGGAAAGCTAGCGGGAGTTTTGAGACC. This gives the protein CASSFRKASGSFET. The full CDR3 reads CASSFRKASGSFETQYF.

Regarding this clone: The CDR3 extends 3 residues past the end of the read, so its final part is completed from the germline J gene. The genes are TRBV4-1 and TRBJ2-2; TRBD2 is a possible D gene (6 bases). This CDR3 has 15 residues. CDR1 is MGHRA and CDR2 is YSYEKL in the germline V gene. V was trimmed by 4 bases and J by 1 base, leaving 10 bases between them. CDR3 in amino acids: CASSPGLLNTGELFF. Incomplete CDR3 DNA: TGCGCCAGCAGCCCGGGACTCTTGAACACCGGGGAG.

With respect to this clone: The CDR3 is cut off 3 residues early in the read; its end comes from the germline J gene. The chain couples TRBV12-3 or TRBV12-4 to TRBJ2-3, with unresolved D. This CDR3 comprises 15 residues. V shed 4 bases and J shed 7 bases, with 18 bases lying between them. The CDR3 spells CASSSPGASKNTQYF. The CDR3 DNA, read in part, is TGTGCCAGCAGTTCCCCAGGCGCTTCCAAGAATACG.

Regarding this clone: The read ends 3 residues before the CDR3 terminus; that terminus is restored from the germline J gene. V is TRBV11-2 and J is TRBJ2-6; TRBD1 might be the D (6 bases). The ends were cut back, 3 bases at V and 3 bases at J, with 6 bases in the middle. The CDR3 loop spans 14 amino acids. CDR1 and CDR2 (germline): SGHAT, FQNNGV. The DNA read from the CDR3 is TGTGCCAGCAGCTTGGGACATGGGGCCAACGTC. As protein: CASSLGHGANV. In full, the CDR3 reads CASSLGHGANVLTF.

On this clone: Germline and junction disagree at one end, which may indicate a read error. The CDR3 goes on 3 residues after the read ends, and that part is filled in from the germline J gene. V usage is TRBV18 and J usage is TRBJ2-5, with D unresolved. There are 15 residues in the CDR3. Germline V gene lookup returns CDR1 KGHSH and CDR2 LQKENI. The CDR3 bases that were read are TGTGCCAGCTCCCCACCGCTAGGAGAGCAGAAGACC. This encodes CASSPPLGEQKT. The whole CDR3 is CASSPPLGEQKTQYF.